One and the same sample provided the 26 T cell receptor beta chains below, sequenced in a study of T cell repertoires in aging, cancer and after chemotherapy. A mixed TRB-A/B primer pool amplified rearranged TRB by multiplex touch-down PCR. One entry per CDR3 protein, called by TCRdb with MiXCR from the multiplex PCR reads. Among more than 9,000 distinct CDR3 sequences listed, approximately 30% were seen once. TCR beta rearrangements were amplified from peripheral blood genomic DNA. The source material was blood. The receptor set was obtained from a human donor in good health.

This clonotype is medium-sized within its sample. This rearrangement joins TRBV6-9 to TRBJ2-2; weak D call: TRBD1 (5 bases). This CDR3 contains 14 residues. Germline loops: CDR1 MNHGY, CDR2 SVAAGI. Trimming took 6 bases from V and 0 from J, leaving 8 bases between them. The CDR3 nucleotides are TGTGCCAGCAGGGACAACGCGAACACCGGGGAGCTGTTTTTT. It encodes CASRDNANTGELFF.

This clonotype has just a few counts. CDR3 protein: CASSPRDRYYEQYF. Written as DNA, the CDR3 is TGTGCCAGCAGCCCCCGGGACAGGTACTACGAGCAGTACTTC. The chain couples TRBV5-6 to TRBJ2-7; the match to TRBD1 covers 8 bases. The CDR3 is made up of 14 amino acids. The V gene's germline CDR1 is SGHDT and CDR2 YYEEEE. Trimming removed 4 bases from V and 3 bases from J; junction bases left unmatched: 6.

This clonotype was observed a handful of times. The V and J genes are TRBV29-1 and TRBJ1-2; D perhaps matches TRBD1 (6 bases). Germline CDR1 is SQVTM and CDR2 is ANQGSEA. CDR3 size: 13 residues. V gave up 0 bases and J gave up 1 base, with 6 bases separating them. Here the CDR3 DNA reads TGCAGCGTTGAAGAAGGGGGTAACTATGGCTACACCTTC. Encoded protein: CSVEEGGNYGYTF.

The chain has TRBV12-3 or TRBV12-4 and TRBJ2-3; 12 bases map to TRBD2. Germline trimming cut 4 bases from V and 2 bases from J; bases unmatched to any gene: 4. This CDR3 contains 16 residues. CDR3 protein: CASSYRTSGTTDTQYF. CDR3 in DNA: TGTGCCAGCAGTTATCGGACTAGCGGGACCACAGATACGCAGTATTTT.

A few counts support this clonotype. In nucleotides, the CDR3 is TGTGCCAGCAGCCCAAGGTGGGGCTATGGCTACACCTTC. Protein sequence: CASSPRWGYGYTF. The V call is TRBV27, the J call TRBJ1-2; D gene uncertain. The length of the CDR3 is 13 residues. V was clipped by 6 bases and J by 4 bases, with 12 bases between them. Germline V lookup: CDR1 MNHEY, CDR2 SMNVEV (reference sequence).

V gene TRBV20-1 combines with J gene TRBJ1-1; 7 bases line up with TRBD1. The V and J ends lost 5 bases and 2 bases, in that order; junction bases with no gene match: 5. This CDR3 comprises 13 residues. Looked up from germline, CDR1 is DFQATT and CDR2 is SNEGSKA (reference sequence). The CDR3: CSAYRGSNTEAFF. DNA of the CDR3: TGCAGTGCTTACAGGGGCAGCAACACTGAAGCTTTCTTT.

The CDR3 spells CASSQAPQSDEQYF. The CDR3, as DNA: TGTGCCAGCAGCCAAGCCCCACAGTCGGACGAGCAGTACTTC. The rearrangement uses TRBV11-1 and TRBJ2-7; D unresolved. V lost 5 bases to trimming and J lost 5 bases, with 16 bases between them. The CDR3 has 14 residues. CDR1 is SGHAT, CDR2 FQDESV, per germline (reference sequence).

This clonotype was seen a handful of times. The CDR3 protein is CASSSTSLDTQYF. The CDR3 nucleotides are TGCGCCAGCAGCTCCACCAGTTTAGATACGCAGTATTTT. The chain uses TRBV5-1 and TRBJ2-3; D is undetermined. This CDR3 has 13 amino acids. The V end lost 3 bases, the J end lost 5 bases, and 10 bases lay between the germline ends. CDR1 and CDR2 from the germline V gene are SGHRS and YFSETQ.

The chain links TRBV12-3 or TRBV12-4 to TRBJ1-5; TRBD1 matches 8 bases. The CDR3 extends over 17 amino acids. CDR3 loop: CASGSGQGGFSNQPQHF. The CDR3, as DNA: TGTGCTAGTGGTTCCGGACAGGGCGGATTCAGCAATCAGCCCCAGCATTTT.

This clonotype has only a few counts. This chain connects TRBV27 to TRBJ1-6, with a tentative D call TRBD1 (5 bases). This CDR3 contains 16 residues. With 3 bases removed from V and 2 bases from J, the gap between germline ends came to 11 bases. CDR1 is MNHEY, CDR2 SMNVEV, per germline (reference sequence). This CDR3 is CASSLVRGPYNSPLHF. In DNA, the CDR3 is TGTGCCAGCAGTTTGGTGCGGGGACCCTATAATTCACCCCTCCACTTT.

This sequence joins TRBV27 and TRBJ2-3; D possibly corresponds to TRBD2 (6 bases). The V end was cut by 6 bases, the J end by 6 bases, with 16 bases between. Germline V gene lookup returns CDR1 MNHEY and CDR2 SMNVEV (reference sequence). The CDR3 runs 14 residues. The CDR3 reads CASSSRLDGDTQYF. The CDR3 coding sequence is TGTGCCAGCAGCTCCCGACTAGATGGGGATACGCAGTATTTT.

The chain has TRBV28 and TRBJ1-3; tentatively, D is TRBD1 (6 bases). Germline V gene data show CDR1 as MDHEN and CDR2 as SYDVKM. This CDR3 comprises 17 residues. V shed 6 bases and J shed 0 bases, with 18 bases lying between them. This CDR3 reads CASRAGAAQYSGNTIYF. CDR3 coding DNA: TGTGCCAGCAGAGCGGGGGCAGCCCAATACTCTGGAAACACCATATATTTT.

This chain connects TRBV6-4 to TRBJ2-3, with 8 nucleotides matching TRBD2. The CDR3 is 16 residues long. CDR1 is MRHNA and CDR2 is SNTAGT in the germline V gene. J was trimmed by 4 bases and V by 3 bases; bases with no gene match: 9. The CDR3 loop reads CASSENGGGGSDTQYF. DNA for the CDR3: TGTGCCAGCAGTGAGAATGGTGGCGGGGGGTCAGATACGCAGTATTTT.

Judged by abundance, this clonotype is medium-sized. This chain joins TRBV19 and TRBJ2-1; D call uncertain. The V end lost 8 bases, the J end lost 5 bases, and 13 bases lay between the germline ends. Germline V gives CDR1 LNHDA, CDR2 SQIVND (reference sequence). The CDR3 has 13 residues. CDR3 nucleotide sequence: TGTGCCAGTGGGCGGCTTGGGGACAATGAGCAGTTCTTC. Translating gives CASGRLGDNEQFF.

In its sample, this clonotype is medium-sized. The chain is built from TRBV15 and TRBJ2-1, with 11 nucleotides matching TRBD2. Per germline, CDR1 LNHNV and CDR2 YYDKDF (reference sequence). Trimming took 5 bases from V and 9 from J; bases not matched to a gene: 3. The CDR3 sequence is 13 residues long. The CDR3 is CATSVAGGGEQFF. The CDR3, as DNA: TGTGCCACCAGCGTAGCGGGAGGGGGTGAGCAGTTCTTC.

This clonotype occurred a few times. The chain links TRBV7-9 to TRBJ2-1; 10 bases fit TRBD2. J gave up 6 bases and V 1 base, and 0 bases lay outside the gene matches. The length of the CDR3 is 14 residues. Germline V gene data show CDR1 as SEHNR and CDR2 as FQNEAQ (reference sequence). The CDR3 DNA reads TGTGCCAGCAGCTTAGGGACTAGCGGCAATGAGCAGTTCTTC. It translates to CASSLGTSGNEQFF.

The chain links TRBV6-5 to TRBJ1-1, with a tentative D call TRBD1 (5 bases). V was clipped by 6 bases and J by 4 bases, with 18 bases between them. The germline V gene has CDR1 MNHEY and CDR2 SVGAGI. The CDR3 runs 15 residues. The CDR3, as DNA: TGTGCCAGCAGGCCCGACCCGGCTGGGGGCACTGAAGCTTTCTTT. Translated: CASRPDPAGGTEAFF.

This chain uses TRBV30 with TRBJ1-2, with D maybe TRBD1 (5 bases). The germline V and J ends were trimmed by 3 bases and 0 bases, with 20 bases remaining between them. The CDR3 consists of 17 residues. Germline V gene data show CDR1 as GTSNPN and CDR2 as SVGIG (reference sequence). The CDR3, as DNA: TGTGCCTGGAGGTTCCGGGGCTTGTTATTCTCTAACTATGGCTACACCTTC. Translated: CAWRFRGLLFSNYGYTF.

This clonotype has a handful of counts. The chain couples TRBV6-1 to TRBJ2-1; TRBD2 matches 9 bases. CDR3 length: 14 residues. The germline V gene encodes CDR1 MNHNS and CDR2 SASEGT. J was trimmed by 3 bases and V by 7 bases; bases with no gene match: 4. The CDR3 sequence is CASTASGNYNEQFF. The CDR3 bases are TGTGCCAGCACGGCTAGCGGGAACTACAATGAGCAGTTCTTC.

This clonotype was seen a handful of times. The chain has TRBV10-3 and TRBJ2-1; D gene uncertain. CDR3 length equals 12 residues. Trimming stripped 10 bases from V and 4 bases from J, with 11 bases between. Germline CDR1 reads ENHRY; CDR2 reads SYGVKD. The chain's CDR3 is CATETRYNEQFF. The DNA of the CDR3 is TGTGCCACCGAGACGCGATACAATGAGCAGTTCTTC.

V gene TRBV12-3 or TRBV12-4 combines with J gene TRBJ2-3, with 15 bases aligning to TRBD2. The CDR3 is 17 residues long. Trimming took 6 bases from V and 5 from J; bases not matched to a gene: 9. For the CDR3, the DNA is TGTGCCAGCAGCCCCGGACTAGCGGGAGGGCGAGAAGATACGCAGTATTTT. This codes for CASSPGLAGGREDTQYF.

The chain recombines TRBV6-1 with TRBJ2-7, with D maybe TRBD1 (6 bases). Trimming cost V 3 bases and J 6 bases, with 18 bases left between them. Germline lookup yields CDR1 MNHNS and CDR2 SASEGT. The CDR3 spans 15 residues. Here the CDR3 reads CASSDPKTGIGEQYF. The DNA of the CDR3 is TGTGCCAGCAGTGACCCCAAAACAGGGATAGGCGAGCAGTACTTC.

This clonotype was seen a handful of times. V gene TRBV18 combines with J gene TRBJ2-1; 11 nucleotides align to TRBD2. The V segment lost 1 base and the J segment 6 bases; nucleotides outside the gene matches: 8. The CDR3 runs 17 residues. Per the germline V gene, CDR1 is KGHSH and CDR2 is LQKENI. CDR3 nucleotides: TGTGCCAGCTCACCACAGTGGCTAGCGGGAGGAGGCAATGAGCAGTTCTTC. Its protein product is CASSPQWLAGGGNEQFF.

The V call is TRBV11-3, the J call TRBJ1-5; no firm D call. Germline CDR1 reads SGHNT; CDR2 reads YENEEA. V shed 2 bases and J shed 0 bases, with 8 bases lying between them. This CDR3 is 15 amino acids long. The CDR3: CASSLQGDSNQPQHF. DNA for the CDR3: TGTGCCAGCAGCTTACAAGGAGATAGCAATCAGCCCCAGCATTTT.

With respect to this clonotype: This may arise from a read error, as a much more abundant clone is one base away. The chain is built from TRBV19 and TRBJ2-1; TRBD1 matches 7 bases. From germline, CDR1 is LNHDA and CDR2 SQIVND (reference sequence). CDR3 length: 14 amino acids. The CDR3 reads CGSSLGTAYNEQFF. For the CDR3, the DNA is TGTGGCAGTAGCCTTGGGACAGCCTACAATGAGCAGTTCTTC.

The chain joins TRBV5-1 to TRBJ2-3, with D perhaps TRBD1 or TRBD2 (5 bases each). Trimming shortened V by 0 bases and J by 6 bases, and 14 bases separated the two germline ends. The CDR3 loop spans 15 amino acids. CDR1 and CDR2 from the germline V gene are SGHRS and YFSETQ. CDR3 sequence: CASSLGQGVQDTQYF. DNA of the CDR3: TGCGCCAGCAGCTTGGGGCAGGGAGTCCAGGATACGCAGTATTTT.